This T cell receptor beta chain was captured by sequencing in a study of blood T cell repertoires in COVID-19 (dated by TCRdb to the early 2020s). Concerning the study at large: The collaborator samples originated in the United States, Italy and Spain and spanned the acute and convalescent phases of COVID-19. The prospective study material was composed of cDNA or gDNA derived from T cells, B-cell-depleted T cells, or PBMCs. Subjects who had been exposed to COVID-19, were actively infected with it, or had recovered from it provided the deeply sampled blood TCRbeta repertoires that made up the dataset. A freely available public database, intended as a resource for researchers studying the immune response to SARS-CoV-2, is where the repertoires were released. Samples came from the ongoing ImmuneRACE study (first 160 participants) plus 1,254 subjects from 6 global collaborators. A de-identified subject ID, COVID-19 status, age in years and sex were almost always included in the sample metadata. Where available, HLA class I and class II types were obtained from metadata supplied by the sample provider rather than from assay-based typing.

TCRbeta CDR3 regions were amplified from genomic DNA by means of the immunoSEQ Assay, a bias-controlled multiplex PCR. The authors' pipeline ran thus. Within the assay, amplification of reference gene primers was used to estimate how many nucleated cells each sample contained. Sequence reads were collapsed and filtered to measure the absolute abundance of every unique TCRbeta CDR3 rearrangement. For each sample, productive Simpson clonality was calculated by taking the square root of Simpson's diversity index across productive rearrangements. TCRdb re-hosts the immuneACCESS table, in-frame sequences only. Its copies lack some clones; in the studies checked, an unresolved V gene accounts for under half of them, and the cause for the rest is not known. V and J calls and clone size follow that table, whereas D and trimming were derived from the DNA. The sample data list 330,000 or so clones, and over 80% of these were observed just once. The ten largest clones capture approximately 9.4% of the sample.

From the cysteine up to the phenylalanine, the CDR3 has a length of 14 residues. The retained sequence is limited to the CDR3, 42 bases, with the frame set at the first base. The CDR1 and CDR2 encoded by the germline V gene (reference sequence) are SEHNR and FQNEAQ. Ends trimmed: V by 3 bases, J by 5 bases; bases unmatched to a gene: 1. In Seattle, one collaborating source enrolled patients while the infection was active and tracked those patients longitudinally over the course of disease. The collaborating institutions used their own protocols to collect whole blood in K2EDTA tubes. For TCRbeta analysis, collaborators shipped samples in one of three forms: frozen whole blood, isolated PBMCs, or DNA extracted from either of those sample types. Concerning this clone: No antigen is known for it. Per-base qualities were not stored, and no clone one base away is much larger.

Summary of the overall study and its limitations: Clinical and demographic metadata were provided uncurated, with the amount varying by source and participant.

The sequence came from a man aged 30 to 45 with COVID-19, enrolled during active disease. Specimen: peripheral blood. The chain is assembled from TRBV7-9 and TRBJ1-4, with TRBD1 matching 9 junction bases. CDR3 reads: CASSFGQGNEKLFF. The DNA is TGTGCCAGCAGCTTCGGACAGGGGAATGAAAAACTGTTTTTT.